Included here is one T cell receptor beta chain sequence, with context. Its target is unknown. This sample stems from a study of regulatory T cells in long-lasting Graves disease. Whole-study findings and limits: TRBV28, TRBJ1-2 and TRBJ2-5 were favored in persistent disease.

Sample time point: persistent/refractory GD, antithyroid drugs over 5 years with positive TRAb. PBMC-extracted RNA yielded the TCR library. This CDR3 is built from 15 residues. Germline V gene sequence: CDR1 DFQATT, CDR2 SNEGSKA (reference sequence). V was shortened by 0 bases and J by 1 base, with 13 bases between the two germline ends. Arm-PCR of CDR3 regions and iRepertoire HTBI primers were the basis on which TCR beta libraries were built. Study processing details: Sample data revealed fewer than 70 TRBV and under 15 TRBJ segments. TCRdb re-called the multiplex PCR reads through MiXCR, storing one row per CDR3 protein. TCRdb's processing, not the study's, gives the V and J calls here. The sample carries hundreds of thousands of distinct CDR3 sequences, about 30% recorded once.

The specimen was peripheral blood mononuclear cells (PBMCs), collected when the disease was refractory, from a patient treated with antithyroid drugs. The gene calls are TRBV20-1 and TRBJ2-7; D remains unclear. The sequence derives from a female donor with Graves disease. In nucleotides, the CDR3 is TGCAGTGCTAGAGATGGGTTAAGGGATTCCTACGAGCAGTACTTC. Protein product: CSARDGLRDSYEQYF.